This T cell receptor beta chain was recovered during a study of blood T cell repertoires in COVID-19. Across the study: Donors in the United States, Italy and Spain gave samples during acute or convalescent COVID-19. In each case, the material was cDNA or gDNA derived from T cells, B-cell-depleted T cells, or PBMCs.

The CDR3 sequence is 15 residues long. The V segment lost 1 base and the J segment 8 bases; nucleotides outside the gene matches: 7. CDR1 SGHRS and CDR2 YFSETQ come from the germline V gene. In the original analysis: Estimation of nucleated cell counts was performed using reference gene primer amplification. Profiling relied on immunoSEQ multiplex PCR, and the TCRdb table lists in-frame clones only, not all of them. The D gene and trimming were derived from the DNA, and the V and J assignments and clone size from that table. In the table there are roughly 66,000 clones, roughly 82% of which are singletons.

The sequence was obtained from a man aged 60-69 years with acute or convalescent COVID-19. This chain connects TRBV5-1 to TRBJ2-1; 9 bases are shared with TRBD2. The sample taken for sequencing was peripheral blood. Written as DNA, the CDR3 is TGCGCCAGCAGCTTGTTGGCGGGGGGGCTGGATGAGCAGTTCTTC. This encodes CASSLLAGGLDEQFF.